The clone carrying this TCR beta chain appeared a single time. The data stem from a study of blood T cell repertoires in COVID-19. Per germline, CDR1 MGHRA and CDR2 YSYEKL. V shed 2 bases and J 5 bases; nucleotides not matched to a gene: 4. The CDR3 runs 15 residues. Assay: immunoSEQ multiplex PCR; the TCRdb copy retains only in-frame clones and omits some. The sample shows 280,000 or so clones, about 89% of them seen only once. Material for sequencing was peripheral blood. The receptor's source is an older woman with acute or convalescent COVID-19. This chain joins TRBV4-1 and TRBJ2-7; 12 positions match TRBD2. CDR3 sequence (DNA): TGCGCCAGCAGCCAACTGGGACTAGCGGGTGACGAGCAGTACTTC. It yields the protein CASSQLGLAGDEQYF.